This T cell receptor beta chain was found in a study of regulatory T cells in long-lasting Graves disease. The time point here: newly diagnosed GD, antithyroid drugs for less than 3 months. The authors made the TCR library using RNA they extracted from PBMCs. This CDR3 comprises 14 residues. With 7 bases clipped from V and 5 bases from J, the junction kept 13 bases outside the gene matches. Germline-derived CDR1 and CDR2 are SQVTM and ANQGSEA. CDR3 regions were amplified by Arm-PCR using iRepertoire HTBI primers to build TCR beta libraries. TCRdb redid the calling of the multiplex PCR reads with MiXCR, one entry per CDR3 protein. Here the sample spans around 330,000 distinct CDR3 sequences, roughly 18% being singletons. This clonotype was seen a few times.

The receptor's source is a female donor with Graves disease. This chain connects TRBV29-1 to TRBJ2-7, with 8 bases matching TRBD1. The starting material was peripheral blood mononuclear cells (PBMCs), obtained at new diagnosis, from a patient treated with antithyroid drugs. CDR3 in DNA: TGCAGCGCCGAAGGGAGCCAGGGGGCAAACGAGCAGTACTTC. Translating it yields CSAEGSQGANEQYF.